One sample yielded the 6 T cell receptor beta chains listed below, sequenced in a study of cytomegalovirus exposure and HLA in healthy donors. Both 60 Vbeta primers and 13 Jbeta primers went into the PCR. Assay: immunoSEQ multiplex PCR; the TCRdb copy retains only in-frame clones and omits some. The data contain 120,000 or so clones, approximately 17% of them singletons. The specimen was PBMCs. These receptors all stem from a female donor in good health and CMV-seropositive.

This clone was picked up a small number of times. The V and J genes are TRBV5-4 and TRBJ2-7, with TRBD1 as a possible D gene (5 bases). The CDR3 consists of 13 residues. The germline V gene encodes CDR1 SGHNT and CDR2 YYREEE (reference sequence). V lost 2 bases, J lost 3 bases, and 9 bases lay in between. CDR3 nucleotide sequence: TGTGCCAGCAGCTTATCAGGGTTCTACGAGCAGTACTTC. Encoded protein: CASSLSGFYEQYF.

The genes are TRBV28 and TRBJ1-2; no reliable D call. The length of the CDR3 is 13 residues. The germline V gene encodes CDR1 MDHEN and CDR2 SYDVKM. With 5 bases removed from V and 2 bases from J, the gap between germline ends came to 9 bases. The CDR3 DNA reads TGTGCCAGCAGTGTAACACAGAACTATGGCTACACCTTC. This gives the protein CASSVTQNYGYTF.

Only one count was recorded for this clone. The chain links TRBV14 to TRBJ1-1; a possible D gene is TRBD1 (6 bases). The CDR3 is made up of 14 amino acids. V lost 5 bases and J lost 5, with 15 bases in between. Germline-derived CDR1 and CDR2 are SGHDN and FVKESK. The CDR3 nucleotides read TGTGCCAGCAGCGAAATGGGGGCGAAGACTGAAGCTTTCTTT. Protein sequence: CASSEMGAKTEAFF.

The V gene is TRBV2, the J gene TRBJ2-1; D is perhaps TRBD2 (6 bases). Germline CDR1 is SNHLY and CDR2 is FYNNEI. V lost 3 bases and J 0 bases, leaving 12 bases between the germline ends. This CDR3 has 16 residues. The CDR3 bases are TGTGCCAGCAGTGAGTGGGCGGGACTCTCCTACAATGAGCAGTTCTTC. This encodes CASSEWAGLSYNEQFF.

Details on this clone: One end of the junction fails to match germline, which may point to a read error. This chain joins TRBV4-3 and TRBJ2-3; 12 bases are shared with TRBD2. This CDR3 has 16 residues. Per the germline V gene, CDR1 is LGHNA and CDR2 is YSLEER. This CDR3 reads CASSKDLAGGPDKQYF. CDR3 DNA: TGCGCCAGCAGCAAAGATCTAGCGGGGGGGCCAGATAAGCAGTATTTT.

CDR3 sequence reads: CASSRGAGTLSGELFF. The CDR3 DNA sequence: TGCGCCAGCAGCCGCGGAGCGGGAACGTTATCCGGGGAGCTGTTTTTT. J is TRBJ2-2 and V is TRBV5-1; 7 bases line up with TRBD2. Germline-derived CDR1 and CDR2 are SGHRS and YFSETQ. There are 16 residues in the CDR3. The V and J ends lost 4 bases and 6 bases, in that order; junction bases with no gene match: 12.